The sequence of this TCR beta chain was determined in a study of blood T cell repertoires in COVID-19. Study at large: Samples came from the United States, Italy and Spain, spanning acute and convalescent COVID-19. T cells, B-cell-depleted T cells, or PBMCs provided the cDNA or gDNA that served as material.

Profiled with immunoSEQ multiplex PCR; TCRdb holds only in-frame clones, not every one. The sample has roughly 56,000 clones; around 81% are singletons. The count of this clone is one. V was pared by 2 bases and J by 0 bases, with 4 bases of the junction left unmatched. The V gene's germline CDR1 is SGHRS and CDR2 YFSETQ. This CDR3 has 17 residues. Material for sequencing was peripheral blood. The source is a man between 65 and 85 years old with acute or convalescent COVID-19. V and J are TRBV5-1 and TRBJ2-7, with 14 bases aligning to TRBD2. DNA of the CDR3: TGCGCCAGCAGCTTAGGGACTAGCGGGAGTTACTCCTACGAGCAGTACTTC. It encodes CASSLGTSGSYSYEQYF.